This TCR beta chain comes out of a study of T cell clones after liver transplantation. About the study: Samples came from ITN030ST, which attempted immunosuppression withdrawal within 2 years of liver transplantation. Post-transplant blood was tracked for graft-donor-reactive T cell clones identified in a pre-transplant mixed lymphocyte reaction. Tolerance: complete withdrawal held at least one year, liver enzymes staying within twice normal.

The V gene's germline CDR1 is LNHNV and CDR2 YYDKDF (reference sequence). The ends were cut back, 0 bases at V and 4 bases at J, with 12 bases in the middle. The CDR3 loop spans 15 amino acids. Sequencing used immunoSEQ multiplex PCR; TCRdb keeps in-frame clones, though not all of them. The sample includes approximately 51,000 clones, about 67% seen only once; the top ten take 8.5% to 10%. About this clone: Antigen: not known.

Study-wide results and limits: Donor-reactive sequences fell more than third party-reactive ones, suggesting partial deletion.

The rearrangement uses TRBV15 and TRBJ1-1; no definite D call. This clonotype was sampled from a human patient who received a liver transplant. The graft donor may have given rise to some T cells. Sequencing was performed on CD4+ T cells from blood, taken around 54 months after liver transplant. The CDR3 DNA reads TGTGCCACCAGCAGAGAGCAGAGAAGGGCCACTGAAGCTTTCTTT. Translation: CATSREQRRATEAFF.